This T cell receptor (beta chain) was captured in a study of cytomegalovirus exposure and HLA in healthy donors. Study results and caveats: Presence/absence analysis assumed near-uniform sequencing depth across donors. Most sequenced TCRs were rare (though some public TCRs occurred in many donors). Later analysis found that TCR beta chains associated with HLA were more clonally expanded than other, equally common chains. The authors listed around 150 TCR beta chains as cytomegalovirus-associated.

The PCR employed 60 Vbeta primers together with 13 Jbeta primers. Some clones are missing from TCRdb's copy, which holds only in-frame ones; the method was immunoSEQ multiplex PCR. The sample yields about 130,000 clones, over 80% seen once. CDR3 length: 15 residues. From germline, CDR1 is SEHNR and CDR2 FQNEAQ (reference sequence). V lost 1 base and J 7 bases, leaving 16 bases between the germline ends. A note on this clone: Antigen specificity is unknown.

Material: PBMCs. J is TRBJ1-2 and V is TRBV7-9; the D is unclear. This sequence was found in a boy younger than 18 in good health and CMV-seronegative. The CDR3 DNA is TGTGCCAGCAGCTTAGAGGCCGTCGCCCGGGGTGGCTACACCTTC. As protein: CASSLEAVARGGYTF. Full variable domain (missing parts from reference TRBV7-9 and TRBJ1-2): DTGVSQNPRHKITKRGQNVTFRCDPISEHNRLYWYRQTLGQGPEFLTYFQNEAQLEKSRLLSDRFSAERPKGSFSTLEIQRTEQGDSAMYLCASSLEAVARGGYTFGSGTRLTVV.